Listed here are 10 T cell receptor beta chains from one sample, sequenced in a study of CD8 T cells in Susac syndrome. With random hexamers, about 0.45 to 1 ug RNA was reverse transcribed. TCRdb ran MiXCR on the immunoSEQ multiplex PCR reads and lists one entry per CDR3 protein. Altogether around 170,000 distinct CDR3 sequences are present, approximately 94% being singletons, with the ten largest covering 0.075% to 0.1%. Sequenced material: CD4+ T cells from PBMCs. These receptors all stem from a human donor with Susac syndrome.

The chain couples TRBV20-1 to TRBJ1-1; D call uncertain. The CDR3 consists of 12 residues. Trimming stripped 7 bases from V and 2 bases from J, with 11 bases between. Germline CDR1 DFQATT, CDR2 SNEGSKA (reference sequence). The CDR3 protein is CSGDGRNTEAFF. In DNA form, the CDR3 reads TGCAGTGGAGATGGGAGAAACACTGAAGCTTTCTTT.

This sequence joins TRBV2 and TRBJ1-4; TRBD1 is a possible D gene (5 bases). Trimming took off 6 bases at V and 8 bases at J, with 16 bases between the two ends. Germline values: CDR1 SNHLY, CDR2 FYNNEI. The CDR3 length is 14 residues. CDR3 nucleotides: TGTGCCAGCAGGGCGACAGCGGCCAACGAAAAACTGTTTTTT. Translation gives CASRATAANEKLFF. The variable domain in full, with the rest retrieved from reference TRBV2 and TRBJ1-4, is EPEVTQTPSHQVTQMGQEVILRCVPISNHLYFYWYRQILGQKVEFLVSFYNNEISEKSEIFDDQFSVERPDGSNFTLKIRSTKLEDSAMYFCASRATAANEKLFFGSGTQLSVL.

The V gene is TRBV6-4, the J gene TRBJ2-1; D is uncertain. Germline CDR1 and CDR2: MRHNA and SNTAGT. The CDR3 covers 14 residues. V gave up 2 bases and J gave up 4 bases, with 9 bases separating them. CDR3 amino acids: CASSDGNRYNEQFF. CDR3 nucleotide sequence: TGTGCCAGCAGTGACGGTAACAGATACAATGAGCAGTTCTTC.

This clonotype showed up just once. J is TRBJ1-1 and V is TRBV2; 9 bases map to TRBD1. From germline, CDR1 is SNHLY and CDR2 FYNNEI. V lost 8 bases, J lost 7 bases, and 8 bases stayed unmatched. The CDR3 covers 13 residues. This CDR3 is CASGSTGGHEAFF. Written as DNA, the CDR3 is TGTGCCAGCGGATCAACAGGGGGCCATGAAGCTTTCTTT.

The J gene is TRBJ1-5, the V gene TRBV7-2; D may be TRBD1 (5 bases). Germline V gene lookup returns CDR1 SGHTA and CDR2 FQGNSA. There are 15 residues in the CDR3. V lost 3 bases, J lost 0 bases, and 9 bases lay in between. The chain's CDR3 is CASSLPGNSNQPQHF. The CDR3 coding sequence is TGTGCCAGCAGCTTGCCAGGGAATAGCAATCAGCCCCAGCATTTT.

Here the CDR3 reads CSAPTSGGAGEQFF. CDR3 nucleotide sequence: TGCAGTGCCCCGACTAGCGGGGGGGCGGGTGAGCAGTTCTTC. V usage is TRBV20-1 and J usage is TRBJ2-1, with 14 nucleotides matching TRBD2. The length of the CDR3 is 14 residues. V gave up 6 bases and J gave up 9 bases; unmatched junction bases: 7. The V gene's germline CDR1 is DFQATT and CDR2 SNEGSKA (reference sequence).

This clonotype was counted a single time. The CDR3 DNA follows: TGTGCCAGCAGCTTAGACCCCCGGGACGGGTTTTATAGCAATCAGCCCCAGCATTTT. Its translation: CASSLDPRDGFYSNQPQHF. The chain uses TRBV7-9 and TRBJ1-5; weak D call: TRBD1 (5 bases). Germline CDR1 SEHNR, CDR2 FQNEAQ (reference sequence). CDR3 length equals 19 residues. Between the trimmed V and J ends, which lost 1 base and 0 bases, there was a span of 19 bases.

The rearrangement links TRBV30 to TRBJ1-1, with 7 bases fitting TRBD1. V was pared by 1 base and J by 1 base, with 12 bases of the junction left unmatched. This CDR3 region has 17 residues. Germline CDR1 reads GTSNPN; CDR2 reads SVGIG (reference sequence). CDR3 coding DNA: TGTGCCTGGAGTGACCTTGCGTTAGGGGGCCGGAACACTGAAGCTTTCTTT. Protein: CAWSDLALGGRNTEAFF.

V gene TRBV20-1 combines with J gene TRBJ2-3; 9 nucleotides align to TRBD2. V lost 6 bases and J lost 8; bases outside the gene matches: 3. The length of the CDR3 is 11 residues. CDR1 is DFQATT and CDR2 is SNEGSKA in the germline V gene (reference sequence). The CDR3 bases are TGCAGTGCGCGGGGGGGTGGTACGCAGTATTTT. Translation: CSARGGGTQYF.

The gene calls are TRBV12-5 and TRBJ2-5, with TRBD1 matching over 8 bases. V was pared by 6 bases and J by 2 bases, with 8 bases of the junction left unmatched. Germline CDR1 LGHNT, CDR2 FRNRAP. The CDR3 totals 15 residues. The CDR3 DNA reads as TGTGCTAGTGGCTCGCTCCGGGACAGGCAAGAGACCCAGTACTTC. It encodes CASGSLRDRQETQYF. Supplemented by reference TRBV12-5 and TRBJ2-5, the full variable domain reads DARVTQTPRHKVTEMGQEVTMRCQPILGHNTVFWYRQTMMQGLELLAYFRNRAPLDDSGMPKDRFSAEMPDATLATLKIQPSEPRDSAVYFCASGSLRDRQETQYFGPGTRLLVL.